Described below is a single TCR beta chain sequence and its context. This entry belongs to a study of cytomegalovirus exposure and HLA in healthy donors. Trimming removed 2 bases from V and 1 base from J; junction bases left unmatched: 2. The CDR3 is made up of 15 amino acids. Germline V gene data show CDR1 as SGHVS and CDR2 as FQNEAQ. PCR primers comprised 60 Vbeta and 13 Jbeta primers. TCRdb keeps only in-frame clones here, not all; method: immunoSEQ multiplex PCR. In the table there are about 140,000 clones, roughly three quarters of which are singletons. This chain links TRBV7-8 with TRBJ1-1, with 9 bases fitting TRBD1. What was sequenced was PBMCs. This sequence was found in a man aged 18 to 30 in good health and CMV-seronegative. The CDR3 sequence: CASSLLTGGNTEAFF. CDR3 nucleotide sequence: TGTGCCAGCAGCTTACTGACAGGGGGGAACACTGAAGCTTTCTTT.